The clone carrying this TCR beta chain was detected once. This record belongs to a study of OX40 agonist ivuxolimab in advanced cancers. Sequenced by immunoSEQ multiplex PCR; TCRdb stores in-frame clones only, minus some. The table has 50,000 to 75,000 clones, 75% to 90% seen once. From germline, CDR1 is SGHDT and CDR2 YYEEEE. V lost 0 bases, J lost 9 bases, and 13 bases lay in between. The length of the CDR3 is 14 residues. Sequencing used CD4+ or CD8+ T cells sorted from blood, obtained in a trial of the OX40 agonist ivuxolimab. The sequence was obtained from an adult with an advanced solid tumor such as melanoma, head and neck, liver or kidney cancer. The rearrangement uses TRBV5-6 and TRBJ1-5; no definite D call. The CDR3, as DNA: TGTGCCAGCAGCTTGGGAACTAGGAGTTGGCCCCAGCATTTT. It codes for CASSLGTRSWPQHF.